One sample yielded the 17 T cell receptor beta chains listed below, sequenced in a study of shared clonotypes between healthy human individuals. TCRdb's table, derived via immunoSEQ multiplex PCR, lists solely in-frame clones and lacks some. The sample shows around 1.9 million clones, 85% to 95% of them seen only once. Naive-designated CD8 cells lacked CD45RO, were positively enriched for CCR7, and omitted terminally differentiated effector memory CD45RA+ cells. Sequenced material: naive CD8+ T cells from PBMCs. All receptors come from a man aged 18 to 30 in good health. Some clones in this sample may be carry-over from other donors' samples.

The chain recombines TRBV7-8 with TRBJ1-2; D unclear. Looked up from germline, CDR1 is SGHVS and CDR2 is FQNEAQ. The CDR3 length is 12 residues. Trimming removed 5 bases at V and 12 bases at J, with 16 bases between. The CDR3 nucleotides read TGTGCCAGCAGCCCCCTGAGGACTCCCGACACCTTC. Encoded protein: CASSPLRTPDTF.

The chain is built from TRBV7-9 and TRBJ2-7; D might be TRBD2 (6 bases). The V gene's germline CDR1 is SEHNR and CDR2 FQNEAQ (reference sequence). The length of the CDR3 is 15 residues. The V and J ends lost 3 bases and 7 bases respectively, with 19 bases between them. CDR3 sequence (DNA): TGTGCCAGCAGCTTCACGACGGGAGCACTTGAGGAGCAGTACTTC. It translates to CASSFTTGALEEQYF.

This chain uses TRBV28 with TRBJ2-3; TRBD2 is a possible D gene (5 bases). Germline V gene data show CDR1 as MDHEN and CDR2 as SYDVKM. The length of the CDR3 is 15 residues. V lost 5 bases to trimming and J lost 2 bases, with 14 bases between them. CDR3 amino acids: CASSPLRRDTDTQYF. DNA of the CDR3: TGTGCCAGCAGTCCCCTCCGACGGGACACAGATACGCAGTATTTT.

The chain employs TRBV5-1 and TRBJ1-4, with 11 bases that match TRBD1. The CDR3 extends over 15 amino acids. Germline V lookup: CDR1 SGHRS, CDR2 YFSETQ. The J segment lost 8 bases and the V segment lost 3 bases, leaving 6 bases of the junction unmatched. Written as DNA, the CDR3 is TGCGCCAGCAGCTACGGACAGGGGGCCGGCGAAAAACTGTTTTTT. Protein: CASSYGQGAGEKLFF. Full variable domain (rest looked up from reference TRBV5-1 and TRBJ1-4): KAGVTQTPRYLIKTRGQQVTLSCSPISGHRSVSWYQQTPGQGLQFLFEYFSETQRNKGNFPGRFSGRQFSNSRSEMNVSTLELGDSALYLCASSYGQGAGEKLFFGSGTQLSVL.

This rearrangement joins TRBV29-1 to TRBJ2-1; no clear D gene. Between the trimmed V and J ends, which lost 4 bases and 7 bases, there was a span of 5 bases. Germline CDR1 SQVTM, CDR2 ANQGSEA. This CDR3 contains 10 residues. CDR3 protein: CSVVENEQFF. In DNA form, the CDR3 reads TGCAGCGTTGTTGAGAATGAGCAGTTCTTC.

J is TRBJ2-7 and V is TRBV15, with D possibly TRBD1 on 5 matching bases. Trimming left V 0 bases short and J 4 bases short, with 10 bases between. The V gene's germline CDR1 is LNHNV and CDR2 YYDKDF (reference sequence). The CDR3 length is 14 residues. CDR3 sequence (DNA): TGTGCCACCAGCAGAGATGGGGCCCCTTACGAGCAGTACTTC. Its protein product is CATSRDGAPYEQYF.

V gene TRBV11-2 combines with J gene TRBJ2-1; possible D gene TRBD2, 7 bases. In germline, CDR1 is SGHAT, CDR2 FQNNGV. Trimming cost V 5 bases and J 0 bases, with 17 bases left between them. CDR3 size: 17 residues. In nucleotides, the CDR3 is TGTGCCAGCAGCCTTCAAGGGGGGGCCTACTCCTACAATGAGCAGTTCTTC. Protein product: CASSLQGGAYSYNEQFF.

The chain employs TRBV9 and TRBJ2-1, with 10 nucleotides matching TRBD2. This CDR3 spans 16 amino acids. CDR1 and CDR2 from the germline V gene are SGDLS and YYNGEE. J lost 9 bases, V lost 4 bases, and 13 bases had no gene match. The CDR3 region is CASSLSKREGRTEQFF. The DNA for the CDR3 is TGTGCCAGCAGCCTATCTAAGCGGGAGGGCCGCACTGAGCAGTTCTTC.

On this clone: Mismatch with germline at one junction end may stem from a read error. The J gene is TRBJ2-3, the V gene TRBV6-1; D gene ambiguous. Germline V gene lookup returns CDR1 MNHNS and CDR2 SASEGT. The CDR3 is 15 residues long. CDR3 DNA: TGTGCCATCAGTTCGGCCCCTTCTTTCACAGATACGCAGTATTTT. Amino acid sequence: CAISSAPSFTDTQYF.

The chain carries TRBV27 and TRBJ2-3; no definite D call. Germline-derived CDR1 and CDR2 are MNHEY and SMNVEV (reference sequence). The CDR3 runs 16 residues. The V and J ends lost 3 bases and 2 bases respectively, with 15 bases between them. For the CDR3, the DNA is TGTGCCAGCAGTTTTCTCGTAGGCCCCACCACAGATACGCAGTATTTT. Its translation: CASSFLVGPTTDTQYF.

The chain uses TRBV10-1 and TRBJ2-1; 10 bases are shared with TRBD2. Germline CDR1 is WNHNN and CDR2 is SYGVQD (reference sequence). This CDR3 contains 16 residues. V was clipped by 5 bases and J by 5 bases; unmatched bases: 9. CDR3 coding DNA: TGCGCCAGCAGTCTAAACCTAGCGGGAGTCAACAATGAGCAGTTCTTC. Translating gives CASSLNLAGVNNEQFF.

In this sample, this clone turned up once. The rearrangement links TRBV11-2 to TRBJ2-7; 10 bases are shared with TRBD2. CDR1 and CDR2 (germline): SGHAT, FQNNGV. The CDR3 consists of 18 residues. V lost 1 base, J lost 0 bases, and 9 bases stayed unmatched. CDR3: CASSLVEAGGPLSYEQYF. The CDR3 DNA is TGTGCCAGCAGCTTAGTCGAAGCGGGAGGGCCCCTCTCCTACGAGCAGTACTTC.

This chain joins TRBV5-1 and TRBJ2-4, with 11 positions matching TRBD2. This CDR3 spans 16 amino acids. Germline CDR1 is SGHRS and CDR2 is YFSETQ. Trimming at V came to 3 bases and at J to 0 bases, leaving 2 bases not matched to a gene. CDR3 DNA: TGCGCCAGCAGCTCTAGCGGGGGGCTAGCCAAAAACATTCAGTACTTC. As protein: CASSSSGGLAKNIQYF.

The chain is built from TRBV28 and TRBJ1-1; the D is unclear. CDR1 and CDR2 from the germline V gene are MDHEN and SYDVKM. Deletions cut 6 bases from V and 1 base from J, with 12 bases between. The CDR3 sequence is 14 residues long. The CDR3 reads CASSHTVRNTEAFF. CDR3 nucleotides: TGTGCCAGCAGCCACACCGTTCGGAACACTGAAGCTTTCTTT.

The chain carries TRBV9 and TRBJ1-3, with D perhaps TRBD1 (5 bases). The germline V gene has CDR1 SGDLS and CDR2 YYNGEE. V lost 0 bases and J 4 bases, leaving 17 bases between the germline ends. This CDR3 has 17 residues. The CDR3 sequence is CASSVEGAGLLGNTIYF. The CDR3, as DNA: TGTGCCAGCAGCGTAGAAGGCGCGGGGCTTTTAGGAAACACCATATATTTT.

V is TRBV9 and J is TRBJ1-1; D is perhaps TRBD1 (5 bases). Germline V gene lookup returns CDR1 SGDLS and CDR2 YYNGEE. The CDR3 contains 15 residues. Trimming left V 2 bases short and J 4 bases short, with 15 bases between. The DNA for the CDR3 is TGTGCCAGCAGCGTGGAGGGGTTGGGGACCACTGAAGCTTTCTTT. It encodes CASSVEGLGTTEAFF.

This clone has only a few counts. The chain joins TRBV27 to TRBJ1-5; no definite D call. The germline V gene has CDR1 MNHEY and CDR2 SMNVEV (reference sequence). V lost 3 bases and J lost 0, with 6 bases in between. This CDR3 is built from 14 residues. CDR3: CASSFHVSNQPQHF. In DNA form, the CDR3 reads TGTGCCAGCAGTTTCCACGTTAGCAATCAGCCCCAGCATTTT.